The clone carrying this T cell receptor (beta chain) was observed at least ten times. As yet, its antigen is unknown. This sample is part of a study of molecular identifiers for immune sequencing clone quantification. Findings and caveats of the study: Over 99% of CMV-specific effector molecules, but under 1% of naive ones, were in clones above 20 copies.

Naive CD8 sequencing libraries were generated from about 21,000 to 970,000 sorted cells, with 10%, 30% or 50% RNA as input. The authors gated naive CD8 T cells as CD8+CD4-CCR7+CD45RA+ for sorting. This CDR3 has 15 residues. From germline, CDR1 is LGHDT and CDR2 YNNKEL (reference sequence). Trimming took 0 bases from V and 4 from J, leaving 10 bases between them. Bulk TCR library preparation followed previously described methods with listed TCR primers. TCRdb itself ran the PCR reads through MiXCR, one entry per CDR3 protein. The table includes more than 550,000 distinct CDR3 sequences, roughly 23% detected once.

The V and J genes are TRBV3-1 and TRBJ1-5; the D is unclear. Input material: naive CD8+ T cells from blood, with Jurkat cell RNA spiked in. Indicated subset: FACS-sorted CD8+CD4-CCR7+CD45RA+ naive T cells. The sequence derives from a human donor in good health. Some libraries in this study had Jurkat cell RNA spiked in. CDR3 bases: TGTGCCAGCAGCCAAGATCTGTCTAAGAATCAGCCCCAGCATTTT. This translates into CASSQDLSKNQPQHF.